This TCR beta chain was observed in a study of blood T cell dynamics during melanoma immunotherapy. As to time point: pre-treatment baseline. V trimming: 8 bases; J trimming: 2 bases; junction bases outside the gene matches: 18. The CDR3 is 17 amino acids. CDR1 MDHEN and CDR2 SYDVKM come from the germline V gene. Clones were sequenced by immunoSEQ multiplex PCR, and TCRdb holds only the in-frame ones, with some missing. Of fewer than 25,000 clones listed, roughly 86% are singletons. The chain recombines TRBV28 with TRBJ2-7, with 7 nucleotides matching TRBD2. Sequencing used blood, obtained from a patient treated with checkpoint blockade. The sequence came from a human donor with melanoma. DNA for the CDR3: TGTGCCAGCCGAAATCCGATGGGGGGGGGAGGAGCCTACGAGCAGTACTTC. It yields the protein CASRNPMGGGGAYEQYF.